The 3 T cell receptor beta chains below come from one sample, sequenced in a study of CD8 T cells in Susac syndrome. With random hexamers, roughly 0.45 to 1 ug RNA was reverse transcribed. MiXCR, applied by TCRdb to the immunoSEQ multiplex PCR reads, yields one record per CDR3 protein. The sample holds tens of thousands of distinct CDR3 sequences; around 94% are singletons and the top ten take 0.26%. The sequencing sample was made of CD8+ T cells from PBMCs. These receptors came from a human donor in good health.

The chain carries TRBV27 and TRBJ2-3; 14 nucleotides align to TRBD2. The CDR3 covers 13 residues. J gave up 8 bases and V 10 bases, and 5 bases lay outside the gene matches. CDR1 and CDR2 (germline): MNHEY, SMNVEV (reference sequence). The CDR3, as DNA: TGTGCCACCGGGACTAGCGGGGGACTTACGCAGTATTTT. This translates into CATGTSGGLTQYF.

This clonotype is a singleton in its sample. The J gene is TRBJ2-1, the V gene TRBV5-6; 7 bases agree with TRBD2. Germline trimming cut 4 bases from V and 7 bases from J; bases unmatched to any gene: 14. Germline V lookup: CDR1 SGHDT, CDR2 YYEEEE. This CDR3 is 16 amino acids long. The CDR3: CASSPLGGGPRNEQFF. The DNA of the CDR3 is TGTGCCAGCAGCCCCTTGGGGGGAGGGCCGAGGAATGAGCAGTTCTTC.

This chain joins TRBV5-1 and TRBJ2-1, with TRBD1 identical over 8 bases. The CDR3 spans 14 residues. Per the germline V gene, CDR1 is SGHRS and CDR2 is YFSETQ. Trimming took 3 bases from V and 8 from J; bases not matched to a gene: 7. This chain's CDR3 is CASSSGTGLDEQFF. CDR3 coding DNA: TGCGCCAGCAGCTCGGGGACAGGATTGGATGAGCAGTTCTTC.